Listed below are T cell receptor beta chains from one sample, sequenced in a study of shared clonotypes between healthy human individuals. Profiling relied on immunoSEQ multiplex PCR, and the TCRdb table lists in-frame clones only, not all of them. The sample consists of fewer than 1.8 million clones, approximately 98.5% of them appearing once. The specimen sequenced was naive CD4+ T cells sorted from blood. The origin of the receptors is a man aged 25-45 years in good health. Both conserved end residues are part of each CDR3. D genes are given only for firm matches. Some rows mark clone size as missing; the rest say once, few, many or name a class of expanded clone.

CDR3 DNA | CDR3 protein | CDR3 length | J gene | clone size | V gene | D gene
TGTGCCAGCCTCCGGGACAGGTCTTTCGGAGATACGCAGTATTTT | CASLRDRSFGDTQYF | 15 | TRBJ2-3 | . | TRBV2 | TRBD1
TGTGCCAGCAGCTTTAGCCTAGCGGGAGGGAGTTCCTACGAGCAGTACTTC | CASSFSLAGGSSYEQYF | 17 | TRBJ2-7 | . | TRBV5-6 | TRBD2
TGTGCCAGCAGTGAATCCGGGGCGGGGGAGCAGTACTTC | CASSESGAGEQYF | 13 | TRBJ2-7 | . | TRBV25-1 | .
TGTGCCATCAGGCTCCCTTCCTACGAGCAGTACTTC | CAIRLPSYEQYF | 12 | TRBJ2-7 | . | TRBV10-3 | .
TGTGCCACCACGAAGGGACTAGCGGGACACACAGATACGCAGTATTTT | CATTKGLAGHTDTQYF | 16 | TRBJ2-3 | . | TRBV7-2 | TRBD2
TGTGCCAGCAGTTTTACAGGGGGTGCCCCCTACAATGAGCAGTTCTTC | CASSFTGGAPYNEQFF | 16 | TRBJ2-1 | . | TRBV28 | TRBD1
TGTGCCAGCAACTTGAGCCCGGGACTCCAAGAGACCCAGTACTTC | CASNLSPGLQETQYF | 15 | TRBJ2-5 | . | TRBV7-9 | .
TGCGCCAGCAGCCCTAACGCAGGACAGACGGTCTACGAGCAGTACTTC | CASSPNAGQTVYEQYF | 16 | TRBJ2-7 | . | TRBV5-1 | .
TGTGCCAGCACCCCGAGCGGGAGGTACGAGCAGTACTTC | CASTPSGRYEQYF | 13 | TRBJ2-7 | . | TRBV28 | TRBD2
TGTGCCAGCAGTTTAAAGGTGAGCGGGACATACTCCTACGAGCAGTACTTC | CASSLKVSGTYSYEQYF | 17 | TRBJ2-7 | once | TRBV27 | .
TGCGCCAGCAGCCAAGAACACAGGGCCTACGAGCAGTACTTC | CASSQEHRAYEQYF | 14 | TRBJ2-7 | . | TRBV4-1 | .
TGCGCCAGCAGCCGGCGGACAGGGGAAGAGACCCAGTACTTC | CASSRRTGEETQYF | 14 | TRBJ2-5 | . | TRBV5-1 | TRBD1
TGCAGCGCGAGGACAGGGGATCTGGCTTTCTTT | CSARTGDLAFF | 11 | TRBJ1-1 | . | TRBV29-1 | TRBD1
TGTGCCAGCACCTGGGGAGGGGCGAGCTCTGGGGCCAACGTCCTGACTTTC | CASTWGGASSGANVLTF | 17 | TRBJ2-6 | . | TRBV27 | TRBD2
TGTGCCAGCAGCTTGGGTGAGTCTAGCGGCTACGAGCAGTACTTC | CASSLGESSGYEQYF | 15 | TRBJ2-7 | . | TRBV5-8 | TRBD2
TGTGCCAGCAGGAAAGGGCCCGGGGAGCTGTTTTTT | CASRKGPGELFF | 12 | TRBJ2-2 | . | TRBV2 | .
TGTGCCAGCAGCTTAGGAGCTGTCCACGGGGAGCTGTTTTTT | CASSLGAVHGELFF | 14 | TRBJ2-2 | . | TRBV11-2 | .
TGCGCCAGCAGCCCAATGGGGAGCGCGGGCTACAATGAGCAGTTCTTC | CASSPMGSAGYNEQFF | 16 | TRBJ2-1 | . | TRBV5-1 | .
TGTGCCAGCAGTTTAGCGAATATGCGTCAGCCCCAGCATTTT | CASSLANMRQPQHF | 14 | TRBJ1-5 | . | TRBV28 | .
TGCGCCAGCAGCGGGTCGGGAGTTTACAATGAGCAGTTCTTC | CASSGSGVYNEQFF | 14 | TRBJ2-1 | . | TRBV5-1 | .
TGCGCCAGCAGCCCAGGACTAGCTTTGGGAGAGACCCAGTACTTC | CASSPGLALGETQYF | 15 | TRBJ2-5 | . | TRBV5-1 | TRBD2
TGTGCCAGCAGCTCCATGTGGGAGCAGTTCTTC | CASSSMWEQFF | 11 | TRBJ2-1 | . | TRBV11-2 | .
TGTGCCATCAGTGAGAGGACAGGGGGTGACACCGGGGAGCTGTTTTTT | CAISERTGGDTGELFF | 16 | TRBJ2-2 | . | TRBV10-3 | TRBD1
TGTGCCAGCAGTGAAGGCTCTCCCGGGAAGTTCTTC | CASSEGSPGKFF | 12 | TRBJ2-1 | . | TRBV6-1 | .
TGTGCCAGCGCCACTAGCGGGAGGTCCCACGAGCAGTACTTC | CASATSGRSHEQYF | 14 | TRBJ2-7 | . | TRBV9 | TRBD2
TGTGCCAGCAGTCCCCGACAGGGTAACTACGAGCAGTACTTC | CASSPRQGNYEQYF | 14 | TRBJ2-7 | . | TRBV27 | TRBD1
TGTGCCACGAGAGGGCCCCCGGGGGAAGAGACCCAGTACTTC | CATRGPPGEETQYF | 14 | TRBJ2-5 | . | TRBV15 | .
TGTGCCATCAGTGAGTCGACAGGACCCCGAGGTGGCTACACCTTC | CAISESTGPRGGYTF | 15 | TRBJ1-2 | . | TRBV10-3 | .
TGTGCCAGCAGCCCCCGGCTCCTAGCGGGAGGGGACAATGAGCAGTTCTTC | CASSPRLLAGGDNEQFF | 17 | TRBJ2-1 | . | TRBV7-7 | TRBD2
TGTGCCAGCAGGGGGACGGACCAGAACACCGGGGAGCTGTTTTTT | CASRGTDQNTGELFF | 15 | TRBJ2-2 | . | TRBV28 | .
TGTGCCAGCAGTTTGTGGACCACCGGGGAGCTGTTTTTT | CASSLWTTGELFF | 13 | TRBJ2-2 | . | TRBV28 | .
TGTGCCAGCAGCGCCCGGACAGGGGGTGGAAACACCATATATTTT | CASSARTGGGNTIYF | 15 | TRBJ1-3 | . | TRBV7-8 | TRBD1
TGTGCCATCTCCATAACTAGCGGAGCGAACACCGGGGAGCTGTTTTTT | CAISITSGANTGELFF | 16 | TRBJ2-2 | . | TRBV10-3 | TRBD2
TGTGCCTGGAGGGCACAGGGTTACATACAGCCCCAGCATTTT | CAWRAQGYIQPQHF | 14 | TRBJ1-5 | . | TRBV30 | .
TGTGCCAGCAGCCTAGGGAGGAGCTCCTACAATGAGCAGTTCTTC | CASSLGRSSYNEQFF | 15 | TRBJ2-1 | once | TRBV13 | .
TGTGCCAGCAGCGTAGGAGAGGGGCGAAGGAGCTCCTACGAGCAGTACTTC | CASSVGEGRRSSYEQYF | 17 | TRBJ2-7 | . | TRBV9 | .
TGCGCCAGCAGCCTGTTGACAGGGAGCGAGACCCAGTACTTC | CASSLLTGSETQYF | 14 | TRBJ2-5 | . | TRBV5-1 | TRBD1